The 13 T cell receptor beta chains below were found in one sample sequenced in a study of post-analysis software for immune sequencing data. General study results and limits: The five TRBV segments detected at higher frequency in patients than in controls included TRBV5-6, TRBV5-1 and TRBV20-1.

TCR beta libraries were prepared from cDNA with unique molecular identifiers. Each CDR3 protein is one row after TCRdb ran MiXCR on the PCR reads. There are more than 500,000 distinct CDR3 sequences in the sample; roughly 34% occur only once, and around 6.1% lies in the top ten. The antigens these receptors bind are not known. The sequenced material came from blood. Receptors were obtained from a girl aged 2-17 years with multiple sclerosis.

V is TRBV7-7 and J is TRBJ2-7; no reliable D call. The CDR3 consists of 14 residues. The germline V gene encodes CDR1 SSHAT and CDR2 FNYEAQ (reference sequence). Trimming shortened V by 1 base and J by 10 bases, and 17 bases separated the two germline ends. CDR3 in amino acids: CASSLDLTVLTQYF. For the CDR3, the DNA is TGTGCCAGCAGCTTAGATCTTACAGTTCTTACCCAGTACTTC.

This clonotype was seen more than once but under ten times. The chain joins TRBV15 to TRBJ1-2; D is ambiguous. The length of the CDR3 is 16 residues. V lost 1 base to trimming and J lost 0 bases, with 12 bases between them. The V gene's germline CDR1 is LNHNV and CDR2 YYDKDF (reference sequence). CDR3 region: CATSRVIQSTNYGYTF. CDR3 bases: TGTGCCACCAGCAGAGTGATACAGAGTACTAACTATGGCTACACCTTC.

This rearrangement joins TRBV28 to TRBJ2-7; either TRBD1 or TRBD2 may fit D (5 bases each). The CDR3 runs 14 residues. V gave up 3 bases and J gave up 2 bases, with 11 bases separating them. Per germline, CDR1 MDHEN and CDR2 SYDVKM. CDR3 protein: CASSFSRGAYEQYF. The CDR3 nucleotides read TGTGCCAGCAGTTTTTCCCGGGGCGCCTACGAGCAGTACTTC.

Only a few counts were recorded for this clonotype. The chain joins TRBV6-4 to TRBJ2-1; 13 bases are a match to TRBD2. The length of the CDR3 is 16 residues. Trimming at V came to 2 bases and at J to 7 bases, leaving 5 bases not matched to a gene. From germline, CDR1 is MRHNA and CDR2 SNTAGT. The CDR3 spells CASSDKTSGGANEQFF. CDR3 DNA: TGTGCCAGCAGTGACAAAACTAGCGGGGGGGCGAATGAGCAGTTCTTC.

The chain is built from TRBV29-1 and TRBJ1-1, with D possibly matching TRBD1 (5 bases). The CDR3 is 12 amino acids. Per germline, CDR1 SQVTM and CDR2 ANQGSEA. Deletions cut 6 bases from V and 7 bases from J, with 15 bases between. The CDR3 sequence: CSVAGGVLEAFF. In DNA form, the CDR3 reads TGCAGCGTGGCGGGGGGGGTGCTTGAAGCTTTCTTT.

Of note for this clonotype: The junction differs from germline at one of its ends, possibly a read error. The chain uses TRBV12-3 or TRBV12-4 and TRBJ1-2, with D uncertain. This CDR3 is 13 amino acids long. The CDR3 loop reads CASSLDGIYGYTF. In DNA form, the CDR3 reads TGTGCCAGCAGCTTAGACGGAATCTATGGCTACACCTTC.

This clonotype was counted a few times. This CDR3 reads CSAWDRGREKLFF. The CDR3 nucleotides are TGCAGTGCGTGGGACAGGGGTCGGGAAAAACTGTTTTTT. This rearrangement joins TRBV20-1 to TRBJ1-4, with 10 bases matching TRBD1. CDR3 length: 13 amino acids. Germline loops: CDR1 DFQATT, CDR2 SNEGSKA (reference sequence). V shed 6 bases and J 8 bases; nucleotides not matched to a gene: 6.

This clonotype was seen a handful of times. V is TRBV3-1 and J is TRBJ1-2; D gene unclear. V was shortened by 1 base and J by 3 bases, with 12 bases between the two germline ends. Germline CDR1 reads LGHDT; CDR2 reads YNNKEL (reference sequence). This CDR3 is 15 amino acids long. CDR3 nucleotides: TGTGCCAGCAGCCAAGTCCCCGCGCCGGACTATGGCTACACCTTC. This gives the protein CASSQVPAPDYGYTF.

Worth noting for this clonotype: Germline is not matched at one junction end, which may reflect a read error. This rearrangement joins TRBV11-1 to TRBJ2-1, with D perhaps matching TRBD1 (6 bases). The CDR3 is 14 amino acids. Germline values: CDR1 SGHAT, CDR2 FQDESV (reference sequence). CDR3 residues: CTSSRTDSYNEQFF. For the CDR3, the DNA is TGTACCAGCAGCCGGACAGACTCCTACAATGAGCAGTTCTTC.

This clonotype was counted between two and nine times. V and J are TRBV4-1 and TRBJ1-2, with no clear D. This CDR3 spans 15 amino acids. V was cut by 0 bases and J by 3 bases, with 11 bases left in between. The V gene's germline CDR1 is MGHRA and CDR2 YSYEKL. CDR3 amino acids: CASSQDWSADYGYTF. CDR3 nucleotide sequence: TGCGCCAGCAGCCAAGATTGGAGTGCGGACTATGGCTACACCTTC.

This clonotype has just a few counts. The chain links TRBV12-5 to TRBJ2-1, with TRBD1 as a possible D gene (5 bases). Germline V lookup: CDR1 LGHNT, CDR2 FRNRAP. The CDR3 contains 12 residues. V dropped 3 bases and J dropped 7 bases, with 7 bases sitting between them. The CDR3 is CASGLGVNEQFF. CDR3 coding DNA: TGTGCTAGTGGTTTAGGGGTAAATGAGCAGTTCTTC.

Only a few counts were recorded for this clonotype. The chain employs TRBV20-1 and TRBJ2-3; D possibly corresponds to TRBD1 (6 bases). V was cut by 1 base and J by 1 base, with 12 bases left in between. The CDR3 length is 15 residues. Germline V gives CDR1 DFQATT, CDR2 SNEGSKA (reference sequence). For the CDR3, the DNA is TGCAGTGCTAGAGTCGGACAGCTAGGCACAGATACGCAGTATTTT. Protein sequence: CSARVGQLGTDTQYF.

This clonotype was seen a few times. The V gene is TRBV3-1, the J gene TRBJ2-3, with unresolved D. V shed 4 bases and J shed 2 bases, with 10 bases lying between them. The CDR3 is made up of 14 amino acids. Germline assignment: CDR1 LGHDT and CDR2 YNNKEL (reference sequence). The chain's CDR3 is CASSPRRSTDTQYF. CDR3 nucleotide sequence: TGTGCCAGCAGCCCCCGGAGATCCACAGATACGCAGTATTTT.